A single sample is the source of the 27 T cell receptor beta chains below, sequenced in a study of blood T cell repertoires in COVID-19. Measured with immunoSEQ multiplex PCR; TCRdb has only the in-frame clones, and not every one. The data contain about 190,000 clones, about 90% of them seen just once; the ten biggest clones take up roughly 0.56%. Specimen: peripheral blood. The receptors derive from a man aged 50-59 years with acute or convalescent COVID-19.

This sequence joins TRBV18 and TRBJ2-5, with TRBD1 matching over 7 bases. This CDR3 has 14 amino acids. The V gene's germline CDR1 is KGHSH and CDR2 LQKENI. Trimming removed 3 bases from V and 5 bases from J; junction bases left unmatched: 6. Here the CDR3 reads CASSPTGIRETQYF. CDR3 bases: TGTGCCAGCTCACCGACAGGGATCCGCGAGACCCAGTACTTC.

V is TRBV5-5 and J is TRBJ1-1, with D possibly TRBD1 on 6 matching bases. The CDR3 length is 16 residues. Trimming removed 6 bases from V and 0 bases from J, with 18 bases in between. Germline CDR1 and CDR2: SGHKS and YYEKEE (reference sequence). CDR3: CASTKAGAMMNTEAFF. For the CDR3, the DNA is TGTGCCAGCACCAAGGCGGGGGCCATGATGAACACTGAAGCTTTCTTT.

The chain combines TRBV10-3 with TRBJ2-1; possibly TRBD2 for D (6 bases). Looked up from germline, CDR1 is ENHRY and CDR2 is SYGVKD. The CDR3 contains 15 residues. The V end lost 2 bases, the J end lost 4 bases, and 12 bases lay between the germline ends. CDR3 amino acids: CAISEDQRVYNEQFF. In DNA, the CDR3 is TGTGCCATCAGTGAGGACCAGCGGGTATACAATGAGCAGTTCTTC.

The rearrangement uses TRBV15 and TRBJ1-4; TRBD1 is a possible D gene (5 bases). The CDR3 has 13 residues. Trimming removed 3 bases from V and 6 bases from J, with 8 bases in between. Germline V gene lookup returns CDR1 LNHNV and CDR2 YYDKDF (reference sequence). CDR3: CATSRKQDEKLFF. In DNA, the CDR3 is TGTGCCACCAGCAGGAAACAGGATGAAAAACTGTTTTTT.

The chain recombines TRBV10-2 with TRBJ1-3; 10 positions match TRBD1. CDR3 length: 18 amino acids. V lost 4 bases, J lost 4 bases, and 13 bases stayed unmatched. From germline, CDR1 is WSHSY and CDR2 SAAADI. Written as DNA, the CDR3 is TGCGCCAGCAGTGCCTCCACCGGGACAGGGGTAGGGGGAAACACCATATATTTT. Translated, it gives CASSASTGTGVGGNTIYF.

The V gene is TRBV20-1, the J gene TRBJ2-7; no definite D call. Germline V CDR1 and CDR2: DFQATT, SNEGSKA (reference sequence). This CDR3 is 11 amino acids long. Trimming left V 4 bases short and J 4 bases short, with 8 bases between. The CDR3 DNA is TGCAGTGCTATTTCCAATTACGAGCAGTACGTC. Amino acids: CSAISNYEQYV.

The gene calls are TRBV20-1 and TRBJ1-2; a weak D match, TRBD1 (5 bases). Trimming cost V 3 bases and J 5 bases, with 16 bases left between them. This CDR3 contains 14 residues. CDR1 DFQATT and CDR2 SNEGSKA come from the germline V gene (reference sequence). CDR3 DNA sequence: TGCAGTGCTAGTCTCTCGGGGGTACGGTATGGCTACACCTTC. Encoded protein: CSASLSGVRYGYTF.

This clone was counted a single time. The chain has TRBV7-2 and TRBJ2-1; D is perhaps TRBD2 (6 bases). Germline CDR1 SGHTA, CDR2 FQGNSA. The V gene lost 5 bases and the J gene lost 4 bases, with 15 bases spanning the gap. The length of the CDR3 is 15 residues. The CDR3 loop is CASSQMRGWYNEQFF. The CDR3 DNA reads TGTGCCAGCAGCCAGATGCGGGGCTGGTACAATGAGCAGTTCTTC.

The chain carries TRBV19 and TRBJ1-1; weak D call: TRBD1 (5 bases). V lost 4 bases and J lost 4, with 16 bases in between. This CDR3 has 15 residues. Germline V gene lookup returns CDR1 LNHDA and CDR2 SQIVND (reference sequence). CDR3 in DNA: TGTGCCAGTAGTACCACTCAGGGAATACTCACTGAAGCTTTCTTT. This gives the protein CASSTTQGILTEAFF.

V gene TRBV9 combines with J gene TRBJ2-3; TRBD2 aligns across 8 bases. The ends lost 1 base at V and 4 bases at J; junction bases unmatched: 8. Germline CDR1 is SGDLS and CDR2 is YYNGEE. The CDR3 extends over 16 amino acids. The CDR3 bases are TGTGCCAGCAGCGTATTCAGCGGGGGCCGAGCAGATACGCAGTATTTT. Its protein product is CASSVFSGGRADTQYF.

V is TRBV5-4 and J is TRBJ2-5; 8 nucleotides match TRBD1. This CDR3 contains 16 residues. Germline lookup yields CDR1 SGHNT and CDR2 YYREEE (reference sequence). V shed 4 bases and J 5 bases; nucleotides not matched to a gene: 13. The CDR3: CASSAPPGQAGETQYF. The CDR3 region has the DNA TGTGCCAGCAGCGCGCCTCCGGGACAGGCTGGGGAGACCCAGTACTTC.

The CDR3 sequence: CASSSGQSSNYGYTF. DNA for the CDR3: TGCGCCAGCAGCTCGGGACAGTCGTCTAACTATGGCTACACCTTC. This sequence joins TRBV5-1 and TRBJ1-2; the match to TRBD1 covers 7 bases. In germline, CDR1 is SGHRS, CDR2 YFSETQ. V lost 3 bases to trimming and J lost 0 bases; unmatched junction nucleotides: 5. This CDR3 contains 15 residues.

The gene calls are TRBV7-3 and TRBJ2-7, with a tentative D call TRBD2 (6 bases). This CDR3 has 15 amino acids. CDR1 SGHTA and CDR2 FQGTGA come from the germline V gene. Between the trimmed V and J ends, which lost 5 bases and 7 bases, there was a span of 21 bases. The CDR3 is CASSPNPTPEGEQYF. In nucleotides, the CDR3 is TGTGCCAGCAGCCCCAACCCGACACCGGAGGGGGAGCAGTACTTC.

The rearrangement links TRBV6-2 or TRBV6-3 to TRBJ2-7, with D possibly TRBD1 on 5 matching bases. The CDR3 runs 18 residues. Trimming removed 4 bases at V and 2 bases at J, with 24 bases between. Germline V gene sequence: CDR1 MNHEY, CDR2 SVGEGT. CDR3 sequence (DNA): TGTGCCAGCAGTTCCGGGTGGGTGACTGACAGAGGCCCCTACGAGCAGTACGTC. As protein: CASSSGWVTDRGPYEQYV.

V usage is TRBV27 and J usage is TRBJ1-2; 9 bases fit TRBD1. Germline V CDR1 and CDR2: MNHEY, SMNVEV (reference sequence). The J segment lost 7 bases and the V segment lost 6 bases, leaving 9 bases of the junction unmatched. The CDR3 has 14 amino acids. The CDR3 nucleotides are TGTGCCAGCAGCCACGGACAGGGGCACTCTGGCTACACCTTC. It yields the protein CASSHGQGHSGYTF.

This chain links TRBV6-6 with TRBJ2-2; 8 nucleotides match TRBD2. CDR3 length: 16 residues. Looked up from germline, CDR1 is MNHNY and CDR2 is SVGAGI (reference sequence). With V trimmed by 0 bases and J by 6 bases, 6 bases remained unmatched. For the CDR3, the DNA is TGTGCCAGCAGTTACTCTCCGGGGGGGGCCGCCGGGGAGCTGTTTTTT. As protein: CASSYSPGGAAGELFF.

The V call is TRBV27, the J call TRBJ1-2; the D is unclear. The CDR3 contains 13 residues. Trimming took off 4 bases at V and 2 bases at J, with 8 bases between the two ends. Germline CDR1 reads MNHEY; CDR2 reads SMNVEV (reference sequence). CDR3 loop: CASSSYPNYGYTF. In nucleotides, the CDR3 is TGTGCCAGCAGTTCCTATCCGAACTATGGCTACACCTTC.

V usage is TRBV28 and J usage is TRBJ2-7, with TRBD1 as a possible D gene (6 bases). Between the trimmed V and J ends, which lost 2 bases and 5 bases, there was a span of 16 bases. This CDR3 spans 15 amino acids. Germline CDR1 MDHEN, CDR2 SYDVKM. The DNA for the CDR3 is TGTGCCAGCAGTTTAGGGTCGGCAGGGGTCCACGAGCAGTACGTC. Protein: CASSLGSAGVHEQYV.

The rearrangement links TRBV7-2 to TRBJ2-2; perhaps TRBD1 as D (5 bases). This CDR3 spans 14 amino acids. CDR1 SGHTA and CDR2 FQGNSA come from the germline V gene. The V gene lost 10 bases and the J gene lost 5 bases, with 17 bases spanning the gap. The CDR3 DNA reads as TGTGCCACCCGGCCAGGGTTAAGGACCGGGGAGCTGTTTTTT. It encodes CATRPGLRTGELFF.

The rearrangement uses TRBV5-1 and TRBJ2-2; TRBD2 aligns across 7 bases. V shed 1 base, J shed 2 bases, and the junction held 5 bases outside the gene matches. The CDR3 spans 16 residues. Per germline, CDR1 SGHRS and CDR2 YFSETQ. This chain's CDR3 is CASSLRLADNTGELFF. CDR3 bases: TGCGCCAGCAGCTTGCGGCTAGCGGATAACACCGGGGAGCTGTTTTTT.

This chain links TRBV7-3 with TRBJ2-1, with D possibly being TRBD1 (5 bases). Trimming stripped 1 base from V and 6 bases from J, with 10 bases between. The germline V gene encodes CDR1 SGHTA and CDR2 FQGTGA. CDR3 length: 14 residues. The CDR3 nucleotides read TGTGCCAGCAGCTTAATGCAGGGTAGCAATGAGCAGTTCTTC. Amino acid sequence: CASSLMQGSNEQFF.

The rearrangement links TRBV11-2 to TRBJ2-1, with TRBD2 matching 9 bases. The germline CDR1 and CDR2 sequences are SGHAT and FQNNGV. With V trimmed by 5 bases and J by 5 bases, 4 bases remained unmatched. This CDR3 region has 14 residues. The CDR3: CASSKGLANNEQFF. CDR3 DNA: TGTGCCAGCAGCAAGGGACTAGCCAACAATGAGCAGTTCTTC. The full variable domain, with the rest looked up from reference TRBV11-2 and TRBJ2-1, is EAGVAQSPRYKIIEKRQSVAFWCNPISGHATLYWYQQILGQGPKLLIQFQNNGVVDDSQLPKDRFSAERLKGVDSTLKIQPAKLEDSAVYLCASSKGLANNEQFFGPGTRLTVL.

V and J are TRBV20-1 and TRBJ2-1, with D maybe TRBD2 (5 bases). Per the germline V gene, CDR1 is DFQATT and CDR2 is SNEGSKA (reference sequence). The CDR3 runs 12 residues. With 3 bases removed from V and 4 bases from J, the gap between germline ends came to 7 bases. This chain's CDR3 is CSASTGYNEQFF. The CDR3 DNA is TGCAGTGCTAGTACGGGATACAATGAGCAGTTCTTC.

V and J are TRBV6-1 and TRBJ2-7, with 10 positions matching TRBD1. Per the germline V gene, CDR1 is MNHNS and CDR2 is SASEGT. The CDR3 is 15 amino acids. V lost 3 bases, J lost 2 bases, and 4 bases stayed unmatched. The CDR3 here is CASSDGTGVAYEQYF. The CDR3 DNA reads TGTGCCAGCAGTGACGGGACAGGGGTTGCCTACGAGCAGTACTTC.

V and J are TRBV4-1 and TRBJ2-2, with 9 positions matching TRBD1. CDR1 MGHRA and CDR2 YSYEKL come from the germline V gene. The CDR3 length is 15 residues. After removal of 0 bases from V and 5 bases from J, the junction contained 1 base not matched to a gene. CDR3 coding DNA: TGCGCCAGCAGCCAAGACGGGACAGGGACCGGGGAGCTGTTTTTT. It specifies CASSQDGTGTGELFF.

V usage is TRBV19 and J usage is TRBJ2-1, with 13 bases lining up with TRBD2. The length of the CDR3 is 17 residues. V was pared by 6 bases and J by 7 bases, with 12 bases of the junction left unmatched. Germline V lookup: CDR1 LNHDA, CDR2 SQIVND (reference sequence). CDR3 amino acids: CASSHTPGLAGSNEQFF. In nucleotides, the CDR3 is TGTGCCAGTAGCCACACGCCGGGACTAGCGGGGTCGAATGAGCAGTTCTTC. The variable domain in full, with the rest retrieved from reference TRBV19 and TRBJ2-1, is DGGITQSPKYLFRKEGQNVTLSCEQNLNHDAMYWYRQDPGQGLRLIYYSQIVNDFQKGDIAEGYSVSREKKESFPLTVTSAQKNPTAFYLCASSHTPGLAGSNEQFFGPGTRLTVL.

The J gene is TRBJ1-1, the V gene TRBV14; D unclear. The CDR3 spans 17 residues. V gave up 4 bases and J gave up 3 bases, with 21 bases separating them. Looked up from germline, CDR1 is SGHDN and CDR2 is FVKESK. The DNA for the CDR3 is TGTGCCAGCAGCCCAGACTGGGCAGCGGCTGGTGACACTGAAGCTTTCTTT. Amino acid sequence: CASSPDWAAAGDTEAFF.